The 8 T cell receptor beta chains listed next were all sequenced from one sample in a study of identical twins. A single record per CDR3 protein comes from TCRdb applying MiXCR to the 5' RACE reads. The sample has around 550,000 distinct CDR3 sequences, roughly 15% seen once. The same data also contributed to another study, on yellow fever vaccine responses in identical twins.

The sequencing input was CD4+ T cells sorted from blood. The origin of the receptors is a woman between 18 and 30 years old in good health.

The chain is built from TRBV7-8 and TRBJ1-2, with D possibly matching TRBD1 (6 bases). Between the trimmed V and J ends, which lost 1 base and 1 base, there was a span of 13 bases. The CDR3 runs 16 residues. The germline V gene encodes CDR1 SGHVS and CDR2 FQNEAQ. The CDR3 protein is CASSLVPGQLNYGYTF. The CDR3 nucleotides read TGTGCCAGCAGCTTAGTCCCCGGACAGCTTAACTATGGCTACACCTTC.

As to this clonotype: Likely a read error: the CDR3 ends without its conserved phenylalanine or tryptophan. Because the CDR3's place on the DNA is in doubt, the DNA is left out and the CDR3 is given as listed by TCRdb. The chain carries TRBV25-1 and TRBJ1-1; the DNA was not used to check the table's D call, TRBD1. Germline CDR1 is MGHDK and CDR2 is SYGVNS. The CDR3 spans 13 amino acids, including both terminal residues. CDR3 in amino acids: CASSDLTGPFYFS.

CDR3 in amino acids: CASSADRAGSPLHF. The CDR3 bases are TGTGCCAGCAGTGCCGACAGGGCAGGTTCACCCCTCCACTTT. This chain connects TRBV2 to TRBJ1-6; 7 bases are shared with TRBD1. Germline loops: CDR1 SNHLY, CDR2 FYNNEI. The junction had 6 bases not matched to a gene; V was cut back by 4 bases and J by 9 bases. CDR3 length: 14 amino acids.

The J gene is TRBJ2-3, the V gene TRBV12-3 or TRBV12-4; TRBD2 might be the D (7 bases). V was pared by 5 bases and J by 4 bases, with 19 bases between. This CDR3 region has 16 residues. The CDR3 reads CASSPRGGGLADTQYF. CDR3 sequence (DNA): TGTGCCAGCAGTCCCCGAGGGGGGGGCTTGGCAGATACGCAGTATTTT.

The rearrangement uses TRBV6-1 and TRBJ2-7; no reliable D call. V lost 6 bases and J 4 bases, leaving 7 bases between the germline ends. Germline lookup yields CDR1 MNHNS and CDR2 SASEGT. CDR3 length: 11 residues. The CDR3 reads CASSALYEQYV. The CDR3 nucleotides are TGTGCCAGCAGCGCGCTGTACGAGCAGTACGTC.

This clonotype has only a few counts. V is TRBV24-1 and J is TRBJ2-3, with D perhaps given as TRBD1 or TRBD2 (5 bases each). Trimming removed 1 base at V and 1 base at J, with 14 bases between. The V gene's germline CDR1 is KGHDR and CDR2 SFDVKD. This CDR3 comprises 17 residues. CDR3 coding DNA: TGTGCCACCAGTGATTTAGGCAGGGAGTTGGGCACAGATACGCAGTATTTT. Amino acids: CATSDLGRELGTDTQYF.

This clonotype was observed a handful of times. The V and J genes are TRBV9 and TRBJ2-2; D not certain. CDR1 and CDR2 from the germline V gene are SGDLS and YYNGEE. V was pared by 0 bases and J by 5 bases, with 8 bases between. The CDR3 contains 14 residues. The CDR3 loop is CASSVGASTGELFF. CDR3 in DNA: TGTGCCAGCAGCGTAGGTGCTTCAACCGGGGAGCTGTTTTTT.

CDR3: CSAREARRGSDTQYF. The CDR3 DNA is TGCAGTGCTAGAGAAGCGCGGCGGGGGTCTGATACGCAGTATTTT. This rearrangement joins TRBV20-1 to TRBJ2-3, with TRBD2 identical over 7 bases. V trimming: 0 bases; J trimming: 6 bases; junction bases outside the gene matches: 9. The CDR3 consists of 15 residues. Germline loops: CDR1 DFQATT, CDR2 SNEGSKA (reference sequence).